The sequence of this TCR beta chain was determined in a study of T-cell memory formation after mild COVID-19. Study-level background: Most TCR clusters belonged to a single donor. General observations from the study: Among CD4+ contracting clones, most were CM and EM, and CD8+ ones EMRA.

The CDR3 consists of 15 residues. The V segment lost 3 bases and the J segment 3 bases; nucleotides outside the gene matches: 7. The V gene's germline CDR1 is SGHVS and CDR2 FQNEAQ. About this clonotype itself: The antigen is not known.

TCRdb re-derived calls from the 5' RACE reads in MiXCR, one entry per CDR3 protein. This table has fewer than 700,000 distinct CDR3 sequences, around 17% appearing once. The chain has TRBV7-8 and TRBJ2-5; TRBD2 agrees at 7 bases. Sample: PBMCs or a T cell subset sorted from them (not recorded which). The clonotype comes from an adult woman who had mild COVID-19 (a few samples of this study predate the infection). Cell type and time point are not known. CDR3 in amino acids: CASSFDGAGEETQYF. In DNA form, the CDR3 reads TGTGCCAGCAGCTTCGATGGGGCGGGGGAAGAGACCCAGTACTTC.